Below, one TCR beta chain is given with its context. Its specificity is unknown. Profiling relied on immunoSEQ multiplex PCR, and the TCRdb table lists in-frame clones only, not all of them. Of about 41,000 clones in the sample, approximately 83% are singletons; the top ten hold more than 7.5%. These data originate in a study of T cells in localized non-small cell lung cancer. Trimming took off 4 bases at V and 1 base at J, with 7 bases between the two ends. The germline V gene has CDR1 SGHTA and CDR2 FQGNSA. The length of the CDR3 is 13 residues. Whole-study results and caveats: The appearance of a median approximately 61 of the top 100 tumor clones was seen in adjacent lung. Higher blood T cell density tracked longer overall survival. Uninvolved adjacent lung showed higher T cell clonality than tumor. Heterogeneity stays possible, as sequencing covered only one tumor region.

The chain is built from TRBV7-2 and TRBJ1-1; D might be TRBD1 (5 bases). This receptor was identified in a man aged 40-75 years with stage II lung adenocarcinoma. Sequenced material: PBMCs, taken before any cancer treatment. The CDR3 DNA is TGTGCCAGCAGCTCGGGACCGAACACTGAAGCTTTCTTT. Residues: CASSSGPNTEAFF.